Listed below are T cell receptor beta chains from one sample, sequenced in a study of shared T cell receptors in the human thymus. Assay: immunoSEQ multiplex PCR; the TCRdb copy retains only in-frame clones and omits some. This sample carries about 380,000 clones, 85% to 95% of them seen once, and the ten largest clones take roughly 0.02%. The sequenced material came from thymocytes. These TCRs come from a human donor. Each CDR3 is given with its conserved first and last residue. The D gene is left open where the match is weak.

J gene: TRBJ2-5; V gene: TRBV11-2; D gene: TRBD2; CDR3 DNA: TGTGCCAGCAGCTCCGGGGGGGGACAAGAGACCCAGTACTTC; CDR3 protein: CASSSGGGQETQYF
J gene: TRBJ1-5; V gene: TRBV11-2; D gene: -; CDR3 DNA: TGTGCCAGCAGCTTAGTGCAGGTGCAACCCTCCAATCAGCCCCAGCATTTT; CDR3 protein: CASSLVQVQPSNQPQHF
J gene: TRBJ2-2; V gene: TRBV7-9; D gene: -; CDR3 DNA: TGTGCCAGCAGCTTCGGGACTTCCAACACCGGGGAGCTGTTTTTT; CDR3 protein: CASSFGTSNTGELFF
J gene: TRBJ2-7; V gene: TRBV28; D gene: TRBD1; CDR3 DNA: TGTGCCAGCAGTTTATGCGACGACATCAGGACAGGGATCGACGAGCAGTACTTC; CDR3 protein: CASSLCDDIRTGIDEQYF
J gene: TRBJ2-3; V gene: TRBV4-1; D gene: TRBD2; CDR3 DNA: TGCGCCAGCAGCCAAGATGAGGGCGGGGGGGGAGATACGCAGTATTTT; CDR3 protein: CASSQDEGGGGDTQYF
J gene: TRBJ2-7; V gene: TRBV7-7; D gene: -; CDR3 DNA: TGTGCTAGCAGCCCACTACCGGGGCCCCGCGGGGACGAGCAGTACTTC; CDR3 protein: CASSPLPGPRGDEQYF
J gene: TRBJ2-2; V gene: TRBV2; D gene: -; CDR3 DNA: TGTGCCAGCAGTGAACGGCAGTTGAGGACCGGGGAGCTGTTTTTT; CDR3 protein: CASSERQLRTGELFF
J gene: TRBJ2-7; V gene: TRBV4-3; D gene: -; CDR3 DNA: TGCGCCAGCAGCCCCTTTCACTTGGGACTCTCCAACGAGCAGTACTTC; CDR3 protein: CASSPFHLGLSNEQYF
J gene: TRBJ1-2; V gene: TRBV18; D gene: -; CDR3 DNA: TGTGCCAGCTCACCAGGTCAGGCCTTAAATGGCTACACCTTC; CDR3 protein: CASSPGQALNGYTF
J gene: TRBJ2-5; V gene: TRBV30; D gene: -; CDR3 DNA: TGTGCCTGGATCTACAGCCAAGAGACCCAGTACTTC; CDR3 protein: CAWIYSQETQYF
J gene: TRBJ1-5; V gene: TRBV2; D gene: -; CDR3 DNA: TGTGCCAGCAGGGCAGTCGAGGGGGGCAATCAGCCCCAGCATTTT; CDR3 protein: CASRAVEGGNQPQHF
J gene: TRBJ2-7; V gene: TRBV6-1; D gene: -; CDR3 DNA: TGTGCCAGCAGTGACAGGGACACCTACTCCTACGAGCAGTACTTC; CDR3 protein: CASSDRDTYSYEQYF
J gene: TRBJ2-5; V gene: TRBV27; D gene: -; CDR3 DNA: TGTGCCAGCAGTTTCGGGCAGGGGCTAATTCAAGAGACCCAGTACTTC; CDR3 protein: CASSFGQGLIQETQYF
J gene: TRBJ1-1; V gene: TRBV25-1; D gene: -; CDR3 DNA: TGTGCCAGCAGAAACACTGAAGCTTTCTTT; CDR3 protein: CASRNTEAFF
J gene: TRBJ2-7; V gene: TRBV11-2; D gene: TRBD2; CDR3 DNA: TGTGCCAGCAGCCACCCCGGGTCTAGCGGGATCTACGAGCAGTACTTC; CDR3 protein: CASSHPGSSGIYEQYF
J gene: TRBJ1-2; V gene: TRBV4-1; D gene: -; CDR3 DNA: TGCGCCAGCAGCCAATTGGCCGGAGCTTTGGACTATGGCTACACCTTC; CDR3 protein: CASSQLAGALDYGYTF
J gene: TRBJ1-2; V gene: TRBV28; D gene: TRBD1; CDR3 DNA: TGTGCCAGCAGTACTCCCCGGGACAGACGTAACTATGGCTACACCTTC; CDR3 protein: CASSTPRDRRNYGYTF
J gene: TRBJ2-4; V gene: TRBV6-1; D gene: -; CDR3 DNA: TGTGCCAGCAGTGAAGTAAAGGGAGCGGTCCTAGCCAAAAACATTCAGTACTTC; CDR3 protein: CASSEVKGAVLAKNIQYF
J gene: TRBJ2-1; V gene: TRBV9; D gene: -; CDR3 DNA: TGTGCCAGCAGCGTATCGCAGCGGAGATCCTACAATGAGCAGTTCTTC; CDR3 protein: CASSVSQRRSYNEQFF
J gene: TRBJ2-3; V gene: TRBV1; D gene: -; CDR3 DNA: TGCACCAGCAGCCAAGCATGTGCGACCGGGTATACGCAGTATTTT; CDR3 protein: CTSSQACATGYTQYF
J gene: TRBJ2-7; V gene: TRBV27; D gene: TRBD1; CDR3 DNA: TGTGCCAGCACCACAGGGGGCGACGAGCAGTACTTC; CDR3 protein: CASTTGGDEQYF
J gene: TRBJ2-7; V gene: TRBV27; D gene: -; CDR3 DNA: TGTGCCAGCGTTAGCAGGGACGAGCAGTACTTC; CDR3 protein: CASVSRDEQYF
J gene: TRBJ1-2; V gene: TRBV19; D gene: TRBD1; CDR3 DNA: TGTGCCAGTAGTCCACAATCCGGGACAGGAAAAAATTACGTTTCCTATGGCTACACCTTC; CDR3 protein: CASSPQSGTGKNYVSYGYTF
J gene: TRBJ1-1; V gene: TRBV20-1; D gene: -; CDR3 DNA: TGCAGTGTTCACACTGAAGCTTTCTTT; CDR3 protein: CSVHTEAFF